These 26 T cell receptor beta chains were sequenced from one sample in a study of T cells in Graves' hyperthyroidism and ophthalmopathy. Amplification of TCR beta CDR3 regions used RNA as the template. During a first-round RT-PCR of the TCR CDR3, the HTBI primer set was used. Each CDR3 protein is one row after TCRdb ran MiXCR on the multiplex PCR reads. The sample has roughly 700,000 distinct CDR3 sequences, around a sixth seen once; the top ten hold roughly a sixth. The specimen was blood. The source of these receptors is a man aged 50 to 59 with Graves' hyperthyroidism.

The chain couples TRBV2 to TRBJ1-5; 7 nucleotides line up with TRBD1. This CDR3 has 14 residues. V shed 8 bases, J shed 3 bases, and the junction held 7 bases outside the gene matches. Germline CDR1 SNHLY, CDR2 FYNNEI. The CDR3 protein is CASQSGTDNQPQHF. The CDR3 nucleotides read TGTGCCAGCCAATCCGGGACAGACAATCAGCCCCAGCATTTT. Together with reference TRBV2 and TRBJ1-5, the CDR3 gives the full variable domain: EPEVTQTPSHQVTQMGQEVILRCVPISNHLYFYWYRQILGQKVEFLVSFYNNEISEKSEIFDDQFSVERPDGSNFTLKIRSTKLEDSAMYFCASQSGTDNQPQHFGDGTRLSIL.

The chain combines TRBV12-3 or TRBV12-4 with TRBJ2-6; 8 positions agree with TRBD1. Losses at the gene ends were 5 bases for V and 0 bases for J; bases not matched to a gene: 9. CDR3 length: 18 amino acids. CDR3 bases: TGTGCCAGCAGTCGACAGGGGCTTGCTAGCTCTGGGGCCAACGTCCTGACTTTC. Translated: CASSRQGLASSGANVLTF.

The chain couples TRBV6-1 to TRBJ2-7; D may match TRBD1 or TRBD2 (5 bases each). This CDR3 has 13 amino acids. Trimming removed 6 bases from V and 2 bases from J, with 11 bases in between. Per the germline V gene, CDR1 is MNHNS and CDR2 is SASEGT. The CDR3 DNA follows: TGTGCCAGCAGCCGGGACCTTACCTACGAGCAGTACTTC. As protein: CASSRDLTYEQYF.

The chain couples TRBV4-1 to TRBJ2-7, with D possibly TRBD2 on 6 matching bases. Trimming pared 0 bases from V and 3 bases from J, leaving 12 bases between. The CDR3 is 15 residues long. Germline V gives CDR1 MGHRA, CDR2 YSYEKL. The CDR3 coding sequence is TGCGCCAGCAGCCAAGAAAAGCGGGTGAACTACGAGCAGTACTTC. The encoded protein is CASSQEKRVNYEQYF.

CDR3 sequence: CASRVAEAVDEQYF. CDR3 DNA: TGTGCCAGCAGGGTGGCGGAGGCCGTCGACGAGCAGTACTTC. The chain joins TRBV28 to TRBJ2-7, with D perhaps TRBD2 (5 bases). The CDR3 is 14 amino acids. Trimming left V 6 bases short and J 5 bases short, with 17 bases between. The germline V gene has CDR1 MDHEN and CDR2 SYDVKM.

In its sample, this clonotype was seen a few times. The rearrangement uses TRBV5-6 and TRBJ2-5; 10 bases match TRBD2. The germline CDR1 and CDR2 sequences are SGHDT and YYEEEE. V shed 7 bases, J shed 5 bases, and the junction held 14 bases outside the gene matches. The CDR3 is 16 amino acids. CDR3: CASDFASGSLRETQYF. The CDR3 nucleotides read TGTGCCAGCGATTTTGCTAGCGGGAGTCTGAGGGAGACCCAGTACTTC.

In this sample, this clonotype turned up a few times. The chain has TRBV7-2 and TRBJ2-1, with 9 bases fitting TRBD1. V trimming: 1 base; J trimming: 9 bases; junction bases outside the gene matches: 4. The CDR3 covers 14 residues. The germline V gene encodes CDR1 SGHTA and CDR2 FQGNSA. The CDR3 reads CASSLDRGPVEQFF. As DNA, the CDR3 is TGTGCCAGCAGCTTAGACAGGGGGCCTGTTGAGCAGTTCTTC.

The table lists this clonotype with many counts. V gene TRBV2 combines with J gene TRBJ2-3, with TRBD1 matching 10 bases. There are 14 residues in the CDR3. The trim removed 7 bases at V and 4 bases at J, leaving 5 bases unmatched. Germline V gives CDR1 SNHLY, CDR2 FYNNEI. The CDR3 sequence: CASTRTGGPDTQYF. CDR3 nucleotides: TGTGCCAGCACGCGGACAGGGGGACCAGATACGCAGTATTTT.

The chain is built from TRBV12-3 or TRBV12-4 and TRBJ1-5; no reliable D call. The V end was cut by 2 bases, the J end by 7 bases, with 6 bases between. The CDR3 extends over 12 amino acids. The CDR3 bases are TGTGCCAGCAGTTTAAAGGGCCAGCCCCAGCATTTT. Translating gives CASSLKGQPQHF.

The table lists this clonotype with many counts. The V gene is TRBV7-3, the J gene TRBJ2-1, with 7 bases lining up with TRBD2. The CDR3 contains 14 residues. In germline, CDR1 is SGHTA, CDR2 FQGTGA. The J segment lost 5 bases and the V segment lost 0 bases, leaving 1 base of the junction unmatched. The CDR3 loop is CASSLTGTNNEQFF. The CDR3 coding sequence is TGTGCCAGCAGCTTAACGGGGACTAACAATGAGCAGTTCTTC.

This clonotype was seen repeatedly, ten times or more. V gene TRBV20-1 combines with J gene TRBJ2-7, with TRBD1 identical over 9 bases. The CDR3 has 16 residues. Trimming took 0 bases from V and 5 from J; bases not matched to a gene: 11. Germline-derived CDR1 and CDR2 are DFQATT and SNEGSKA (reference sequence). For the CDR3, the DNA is TGCAGTGCTAGAGACCTTCCGGGACAGGGTAACAACGAGCAGTACTTC. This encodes CSARDLPGQGNNEQYF.

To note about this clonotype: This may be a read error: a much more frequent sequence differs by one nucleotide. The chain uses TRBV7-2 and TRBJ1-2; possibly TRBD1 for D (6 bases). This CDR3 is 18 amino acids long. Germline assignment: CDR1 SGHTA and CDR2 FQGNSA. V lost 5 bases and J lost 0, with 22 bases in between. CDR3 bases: TGTGCCAGCAGCACCCGCGGACAGAGGGCGCATTCTAACTATGGCTACACCTTC. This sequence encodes CASSTRGQRAHSNYGYTF. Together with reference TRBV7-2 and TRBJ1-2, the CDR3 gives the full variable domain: GAGVSQSPSNKVTEKGKDVELRCDPISGHTALYWYRQSLGQGLEFLIYFQGNSAPDKSGLPSDRFSAERTGGSVSTLTIQRTQQEDSAVYLCASSTRGQRAHSNYGYTFGSGTRLTVV.

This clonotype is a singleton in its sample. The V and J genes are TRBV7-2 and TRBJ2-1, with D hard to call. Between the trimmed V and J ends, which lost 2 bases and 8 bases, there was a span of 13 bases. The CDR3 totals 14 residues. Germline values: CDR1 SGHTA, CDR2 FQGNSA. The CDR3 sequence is CASSLTVRSDEQFF. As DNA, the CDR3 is TGTGCCAGCAGCTTAACGGTCCGCAGCGATGAGCAGTTCTTC.

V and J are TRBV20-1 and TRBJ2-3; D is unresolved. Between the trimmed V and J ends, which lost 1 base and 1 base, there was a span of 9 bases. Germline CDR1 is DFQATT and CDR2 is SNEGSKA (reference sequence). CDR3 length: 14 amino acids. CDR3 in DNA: TGCAGTGCTAGAGGAAGCGTCGGCACAGATACGCAGTATTTT. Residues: CSARGSVGTDTQYF.

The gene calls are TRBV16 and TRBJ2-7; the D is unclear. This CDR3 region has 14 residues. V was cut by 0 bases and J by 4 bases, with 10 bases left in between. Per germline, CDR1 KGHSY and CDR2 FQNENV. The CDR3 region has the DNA TGTGCCAGCAGCCAATCGAAGGGCCCGTACGAGCAGTACTTC. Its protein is CASSQSKGPYEQYF. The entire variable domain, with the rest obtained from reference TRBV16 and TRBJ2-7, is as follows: GEEVAQTPKHLVRGEGQKAKLYCAPIKGHSYVFWYQQVLKNEFKFLISFQNENVFDETGMPKERFSAKCLPNSPCSLEIQATKLEDSAVYFCASSQSKGPYEQYFGPGTRLTVT.

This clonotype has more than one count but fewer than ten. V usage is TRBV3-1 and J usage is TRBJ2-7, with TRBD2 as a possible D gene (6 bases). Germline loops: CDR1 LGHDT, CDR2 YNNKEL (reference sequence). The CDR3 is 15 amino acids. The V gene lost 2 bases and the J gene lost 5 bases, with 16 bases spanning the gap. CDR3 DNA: TGTGCCAGCAGCCAACATGGGACGGCGGGGAACGAGCAGTACTTC. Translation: CASSQHGTAGNEQYF.

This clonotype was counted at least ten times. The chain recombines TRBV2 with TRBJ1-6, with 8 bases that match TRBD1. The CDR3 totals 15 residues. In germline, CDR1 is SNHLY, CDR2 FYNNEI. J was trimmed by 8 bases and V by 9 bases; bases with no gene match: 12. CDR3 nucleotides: TGTGCCAGTGCGACGGCGGCAGGGGGCTATTCACCCCTCCACTTT. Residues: CASATAAGGYSPLHF.

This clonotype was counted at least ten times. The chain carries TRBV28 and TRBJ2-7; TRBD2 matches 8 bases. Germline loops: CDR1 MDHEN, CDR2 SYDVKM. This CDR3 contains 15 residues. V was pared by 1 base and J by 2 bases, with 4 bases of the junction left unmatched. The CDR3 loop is CASSLSGGLAYEQYF. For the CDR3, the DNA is TGTGCCAGCAGTTTATCGGGAGGGCTGGCCTACGAGCAGTACTTC.

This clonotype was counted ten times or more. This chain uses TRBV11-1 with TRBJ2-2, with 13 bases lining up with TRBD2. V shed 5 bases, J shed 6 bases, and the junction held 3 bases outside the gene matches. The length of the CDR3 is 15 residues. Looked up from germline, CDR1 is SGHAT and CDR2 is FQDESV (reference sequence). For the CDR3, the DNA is TGTGCCAGCAGCCCTGGACTAGCGGGGGCCGGGGAGCTGTTTTTT. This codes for CASSPGLAGAGELFF.

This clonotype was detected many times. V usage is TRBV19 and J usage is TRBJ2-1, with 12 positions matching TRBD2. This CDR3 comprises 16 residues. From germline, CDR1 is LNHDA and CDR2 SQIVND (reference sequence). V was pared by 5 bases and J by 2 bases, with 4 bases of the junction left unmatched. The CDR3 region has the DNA TGTGCCAGTAGTCGACTAGCGGGAGCAACCTACAATGAGCAGTTCTTC. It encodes CASSRLAGATYNEQFF.

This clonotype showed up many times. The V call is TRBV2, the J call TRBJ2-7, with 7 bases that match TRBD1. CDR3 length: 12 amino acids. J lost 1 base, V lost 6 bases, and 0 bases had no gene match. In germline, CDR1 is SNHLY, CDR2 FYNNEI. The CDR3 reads CASRQGSYEQYF. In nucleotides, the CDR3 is TGTGCCAGCAGACAGGGGTCCTACGAGCAGTACTTC. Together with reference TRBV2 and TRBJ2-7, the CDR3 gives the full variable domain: EPEVTQTPSHQVTQMGQEVILRCVPISNHLYFYWYRQILGQKVEFLVSFYNNEISEKSEIFDDQFSVERPDGSNFTLKIRSTKLEDSAMYFCASRQGSYEQYFGPGTRLTVT.

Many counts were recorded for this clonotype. This chain's CDR3 is CASSLWRAGLIHEQYF. Written as DNA, the CDR3 is TGTGCCAGCAGTTTATGGAGGGCAGGACTGATCCACGAGCAGTACTTC. The chain joins TRBV12-3 or TRBV12-4 to TRBJ2-7, with D perhaps TRBD2 (6 bases). This CDR3 region has 16 residues. The ends were cut back, 2 bases at V and 5 bases at J, with 19 bases in the middle.

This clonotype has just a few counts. The CDR3 DNA is TGTGCCCTGGATCCTGTACGGCGGGAGTATAGCAATCAGCCCCAGCATTTT. It codes for CALDPVRREYSNQPQHF. This chain uses TRBV30 with TRBJ1-5; D remains ambiguous. The CDR3 is 17 amino acids. Per germline, CDR1 GTSNPN and CDR2 SVGIG (reference sequence). Between the trimmed V and J ends, which lost 8 bases and 0 bases, there was a span of 23 bases.

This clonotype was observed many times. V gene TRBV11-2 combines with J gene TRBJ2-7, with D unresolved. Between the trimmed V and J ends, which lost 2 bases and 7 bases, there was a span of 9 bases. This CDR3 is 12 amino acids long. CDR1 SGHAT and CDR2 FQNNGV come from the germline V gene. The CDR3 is CASSLSRREQYF. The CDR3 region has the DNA TGTGCCAGCAGCTTAAGCCGAAGGGAGCAGTACTTC.

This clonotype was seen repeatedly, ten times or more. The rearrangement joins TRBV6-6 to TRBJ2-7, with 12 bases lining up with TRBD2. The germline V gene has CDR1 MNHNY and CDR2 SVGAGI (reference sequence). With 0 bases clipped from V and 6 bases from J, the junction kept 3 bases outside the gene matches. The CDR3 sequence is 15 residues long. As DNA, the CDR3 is TGTGCCAGCAGTTACTCCCCTAGCGGGAGGGCCGAGCAGTACTTC. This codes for CASSYSPSGRAEQYF.

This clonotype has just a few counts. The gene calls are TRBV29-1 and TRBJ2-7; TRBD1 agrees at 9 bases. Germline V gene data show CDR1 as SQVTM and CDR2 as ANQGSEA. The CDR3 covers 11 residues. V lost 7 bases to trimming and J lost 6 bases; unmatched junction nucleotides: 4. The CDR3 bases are TGCAGCGCCAAGGACAGGGGCGAGCAGTACTTC. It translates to CSAKDRGEQYF.